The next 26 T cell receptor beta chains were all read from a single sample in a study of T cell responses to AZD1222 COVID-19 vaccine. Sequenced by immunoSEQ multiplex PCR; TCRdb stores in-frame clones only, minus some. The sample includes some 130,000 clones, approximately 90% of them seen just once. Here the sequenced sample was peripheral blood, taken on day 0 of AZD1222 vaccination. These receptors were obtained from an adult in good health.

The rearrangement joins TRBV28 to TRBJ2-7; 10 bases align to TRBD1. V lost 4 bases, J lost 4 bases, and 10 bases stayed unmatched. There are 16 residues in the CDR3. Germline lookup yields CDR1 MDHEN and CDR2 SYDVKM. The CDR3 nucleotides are TGTGCCAGCAGTTACCCCCCGGGACAGGGGATATACGAGCAGTACTTC. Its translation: CASSYPPGQGIYEQYF. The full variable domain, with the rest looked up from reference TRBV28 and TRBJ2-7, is DVKVTQSSRYLVKRTGEKVFLECVQDMDHENMFWYRQDPGLGLRLIYFSYDVKMKEKGDIPEGYSVSREKKERFSLILESASTNQTSMYLCASSYPPGQGIYEQYFGPGTRLTVT.

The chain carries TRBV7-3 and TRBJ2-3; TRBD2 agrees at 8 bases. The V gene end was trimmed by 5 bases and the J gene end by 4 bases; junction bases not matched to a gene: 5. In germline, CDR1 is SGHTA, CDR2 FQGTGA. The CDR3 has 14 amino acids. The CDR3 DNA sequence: TGTGCCAGCAGCACGGGGGGGCCCGCAGATACGCAGTATTTT. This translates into CASSTGGPADTQYF.

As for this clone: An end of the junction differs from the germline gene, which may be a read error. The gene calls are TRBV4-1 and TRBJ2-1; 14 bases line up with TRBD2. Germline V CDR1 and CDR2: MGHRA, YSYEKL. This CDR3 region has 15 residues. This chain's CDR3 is CASSQAGTSGRNWVF. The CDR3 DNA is TGCGCCAGCAGCCAAGCCGGGACTAGCGGGAGAAATTGGGTCTTC.

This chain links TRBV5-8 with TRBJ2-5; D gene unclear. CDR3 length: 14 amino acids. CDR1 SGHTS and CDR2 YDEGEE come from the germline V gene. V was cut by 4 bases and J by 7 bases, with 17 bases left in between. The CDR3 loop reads CASSPAAAFWTQYF. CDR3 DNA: TGTGCCAGCAGCCCCGCGGCCGCCTTTTGGACCCAGTACTTC.

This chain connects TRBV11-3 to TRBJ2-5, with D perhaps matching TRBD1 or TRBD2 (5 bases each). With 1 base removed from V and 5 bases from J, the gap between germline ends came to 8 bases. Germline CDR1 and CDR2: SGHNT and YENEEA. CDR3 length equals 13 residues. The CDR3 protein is CASSLGGLETQYF. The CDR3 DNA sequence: TGTGCCAGCAGCTTAGGGGGGTTGGAGACCCAGTACTTC.

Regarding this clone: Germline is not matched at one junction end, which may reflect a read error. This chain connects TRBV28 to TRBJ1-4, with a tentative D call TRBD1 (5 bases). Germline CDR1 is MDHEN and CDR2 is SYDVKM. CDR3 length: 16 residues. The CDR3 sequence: CASSFVRDSTNEKLFF. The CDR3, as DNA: TGTGCCAGCAGTTTTGTTCGGGACTCAACAAATGAAAAACTGTTTTTT.

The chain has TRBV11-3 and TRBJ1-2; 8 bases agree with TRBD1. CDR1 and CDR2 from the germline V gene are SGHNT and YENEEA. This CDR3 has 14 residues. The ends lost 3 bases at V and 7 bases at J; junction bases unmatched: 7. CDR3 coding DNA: TGTGCCAGCAGCTTTACCCGACAGGGGTTTGGCTACACCTTC. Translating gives CASSFTRQGFGYTF.

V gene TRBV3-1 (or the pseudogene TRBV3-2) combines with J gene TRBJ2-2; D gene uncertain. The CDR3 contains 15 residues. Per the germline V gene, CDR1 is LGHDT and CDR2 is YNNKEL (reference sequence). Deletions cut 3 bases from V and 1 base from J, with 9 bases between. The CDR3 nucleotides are TGTGCCAGCAGCCACCGGACGGAGAACACCGGGGAGCTGTTTTTT. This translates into CASSHRTENTGELFF.

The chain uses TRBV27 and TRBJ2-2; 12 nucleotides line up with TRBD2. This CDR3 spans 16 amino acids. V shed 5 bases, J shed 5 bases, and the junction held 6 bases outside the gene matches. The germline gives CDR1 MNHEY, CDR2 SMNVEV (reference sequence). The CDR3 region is CASSTPSGGATGELFF. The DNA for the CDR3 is TGTGCCAGCAGTACACCTAGCGGGGGGGCAACCGGGGAGCTGTTTTTT.

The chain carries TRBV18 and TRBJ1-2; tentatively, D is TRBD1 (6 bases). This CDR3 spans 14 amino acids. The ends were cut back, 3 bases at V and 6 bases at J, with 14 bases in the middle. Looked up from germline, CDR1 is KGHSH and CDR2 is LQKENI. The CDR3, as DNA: TGTGCCAGCTCACCTACACGTAGGGGGAATGGCTACACCTTC. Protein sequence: CASSPTRRGNGYTF. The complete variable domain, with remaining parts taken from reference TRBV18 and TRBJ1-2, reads NAGVMQNPRHLVRRRGQEARLRCSPMKGHSHVYWYRQLPEEGLKFMVYLQKENIIDESGMPKERFSAEFPKEGPSILRIQQVVRGDSAAYFCASSPTRRGNGYTFGSGTRLTVV.

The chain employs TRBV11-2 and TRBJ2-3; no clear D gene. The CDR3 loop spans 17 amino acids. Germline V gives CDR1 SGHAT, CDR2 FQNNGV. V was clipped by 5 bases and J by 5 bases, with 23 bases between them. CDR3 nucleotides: TGTGCCAGCAGCACGGTCACCAACCAAGCGAGGAGAGATACGCAGTATTTT. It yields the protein CASSTVTNQARRDTQYF.

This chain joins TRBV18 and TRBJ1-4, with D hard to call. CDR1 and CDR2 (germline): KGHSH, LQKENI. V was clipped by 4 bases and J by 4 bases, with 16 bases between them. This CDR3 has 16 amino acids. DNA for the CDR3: TGTGCCAGCTCACTGAGGTCTGTGGGGAGTAATGAAAAACTGTTTTTT. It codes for CASSLRSVGSNEKLFF.

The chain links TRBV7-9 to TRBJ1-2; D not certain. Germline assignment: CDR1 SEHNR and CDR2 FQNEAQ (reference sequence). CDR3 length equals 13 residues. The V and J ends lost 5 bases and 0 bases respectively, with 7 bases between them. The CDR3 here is CASSLGPNYGYTF. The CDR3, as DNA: TGTGCCAGCAGCCTTGGACCTAACTATGGCTACACCTTC.

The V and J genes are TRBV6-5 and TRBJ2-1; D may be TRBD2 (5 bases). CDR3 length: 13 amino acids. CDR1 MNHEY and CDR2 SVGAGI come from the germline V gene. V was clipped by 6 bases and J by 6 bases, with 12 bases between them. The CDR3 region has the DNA TGTGCCAGCAGCCCCTTTGAGGGCAATGAGCAGTTCTTC. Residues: CASSPFEGNEQFF.

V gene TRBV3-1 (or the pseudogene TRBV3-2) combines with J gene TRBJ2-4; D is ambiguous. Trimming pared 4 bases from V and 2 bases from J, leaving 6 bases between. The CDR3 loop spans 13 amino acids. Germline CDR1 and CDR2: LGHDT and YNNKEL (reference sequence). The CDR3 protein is CASSRVTKNIQYF. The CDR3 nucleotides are TGTGCCAGCAGCCGGGTGACCAAAAACATTCAGTACTTC.

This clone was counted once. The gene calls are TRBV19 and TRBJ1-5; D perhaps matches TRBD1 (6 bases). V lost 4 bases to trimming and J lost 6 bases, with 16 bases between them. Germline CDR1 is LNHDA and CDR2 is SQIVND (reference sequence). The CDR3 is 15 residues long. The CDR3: CASSSPGARGQPQHF. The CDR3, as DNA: TGTGCCAGTAGTAGTCCGGGGGCACGAGGTCAGCCCCAGCATTTT.

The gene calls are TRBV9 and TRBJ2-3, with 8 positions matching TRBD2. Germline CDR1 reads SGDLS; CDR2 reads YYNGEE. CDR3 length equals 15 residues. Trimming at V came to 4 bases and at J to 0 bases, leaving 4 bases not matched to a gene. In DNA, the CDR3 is TGTGCCAGCAGCTTCAGCGGGAGTAGCACAGATACGCAGTATTTT. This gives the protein CASSFSGSSTDTQYF.

The CDR3, as DNA: TGCGCCAGCAGCCAAGAGGGACAGGGAGACACTGAAGCTTTCTTT. This sequence encodes CASSQEGQGDTEAFF. J is TRBJ1-1 and V is TRBV4-3; TRBD1 matches 9 bases. V lost 0 bases and J lost 3; bases outside the gene matches: 2. Per germline, CDR1 LGHNA and CDR2 YSLEER. There are 15 residues in the CDR3.

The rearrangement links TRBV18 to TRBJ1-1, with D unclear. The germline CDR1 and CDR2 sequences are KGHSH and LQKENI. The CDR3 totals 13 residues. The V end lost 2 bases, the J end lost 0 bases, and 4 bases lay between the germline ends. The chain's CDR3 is CASSPWLNTEAFF. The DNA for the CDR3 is TGTGCCAGCTCACCATGGCTGAACACTGAAGCTTTCTTT.

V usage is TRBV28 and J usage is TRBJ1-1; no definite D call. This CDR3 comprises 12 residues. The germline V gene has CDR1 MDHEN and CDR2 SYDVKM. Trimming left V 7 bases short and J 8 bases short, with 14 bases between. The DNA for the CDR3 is TGTGCCAGCATTACGGGCACGAGGGAAGCTTTCTTT. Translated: CASITGTREAFF.

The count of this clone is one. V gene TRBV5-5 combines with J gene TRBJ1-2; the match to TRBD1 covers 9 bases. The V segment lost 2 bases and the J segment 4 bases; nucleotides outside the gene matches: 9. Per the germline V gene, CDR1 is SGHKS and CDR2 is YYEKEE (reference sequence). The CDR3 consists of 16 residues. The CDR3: CASSFGTGNDVYGYTF. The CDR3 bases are TGTGCCAGCAGCTTTGGGACAGGGAATGATGTCTATGGCTACACCTTC.

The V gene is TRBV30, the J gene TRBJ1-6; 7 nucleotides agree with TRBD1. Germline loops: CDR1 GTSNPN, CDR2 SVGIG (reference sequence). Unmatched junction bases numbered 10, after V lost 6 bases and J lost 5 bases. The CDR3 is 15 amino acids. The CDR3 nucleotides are TGTGCCTGTCAGGGGGGCTCGAGAAATAATTCACCCCTCCACTTT. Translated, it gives CACQGGSRNNSPLHF.

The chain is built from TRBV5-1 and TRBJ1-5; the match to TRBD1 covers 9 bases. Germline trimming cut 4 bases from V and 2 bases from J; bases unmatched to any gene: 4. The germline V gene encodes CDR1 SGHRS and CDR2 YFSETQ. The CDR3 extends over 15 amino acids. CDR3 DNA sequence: TGCGCCAGCAGCCCCACAGGGGGCGGCAATCAGCCCCAGCATTTT. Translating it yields CASSPTGGGNQPQHF. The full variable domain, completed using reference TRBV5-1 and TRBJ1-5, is KAGVTQTPRYLIKTRGQQVTLSCSPISGHRSVSWYQQTPGQGLQFLFEYFSETQRNKGNFPGRFSGRQFSNSRSEMNVSTLELGDSALYLCASSPTGGGNQPQHFGDGTRLSIL.

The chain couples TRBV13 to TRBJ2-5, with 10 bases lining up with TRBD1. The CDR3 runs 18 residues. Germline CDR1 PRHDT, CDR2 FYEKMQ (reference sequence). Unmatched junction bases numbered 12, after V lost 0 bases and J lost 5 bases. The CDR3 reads CASSLGGAGQGDWETQYF. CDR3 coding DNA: TGTGCCAGCAGCTTAGGTGGGGCAGGACAGGGGGACTGGGAGACCCAGTACTTC.

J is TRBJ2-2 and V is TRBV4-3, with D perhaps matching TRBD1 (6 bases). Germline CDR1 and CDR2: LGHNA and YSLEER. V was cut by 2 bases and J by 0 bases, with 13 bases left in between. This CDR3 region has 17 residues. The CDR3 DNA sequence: TGCGCCAGCAGCCAAATCCGACAGGAGGCGAACACCGGGGAGCTGTTTTTT. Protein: CASSQIRQEANTGELFF.

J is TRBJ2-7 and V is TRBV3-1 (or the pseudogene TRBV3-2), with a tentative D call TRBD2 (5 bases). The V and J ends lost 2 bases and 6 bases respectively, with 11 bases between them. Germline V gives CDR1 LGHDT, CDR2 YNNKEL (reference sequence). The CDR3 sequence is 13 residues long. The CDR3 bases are TGTGCCAGCAGCCAATTACTAGTCCCCGAGCAGTACTTC. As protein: CASSQLLVPEQYF.